Each of the 29 T cell receptor beta chains below was sequenced from the same sample in a study of blood T cells in healthy people across ages. With a J-beta primer mix and a sample-barcoded 5' primer, a second PCR ran about 7 to 12 cycles. TCRdb processed the 5' RACE reads anew with MiXCR; each CDR3 protein has one entry. The table records around 710,000 distinct CDR3 sequences, roughly two fifths of them present only once. The specimen was blood. These receptors were taken from an older woman in good health.

This clonotype was found a few times. The chain employs TRBV4-2 and TRBJ2-5, with 9 positions matching TRBD2. The CDR3 has 16 amino acids. Losses at the gene ends were 0 bases for V and 1 base for J; bases not matched to a gene: 3. Looked up from germline, CDR1 is LGHNA and CDR2 is YNFKEQ. The CDR3, as DNA: TGTGCCAGCAGCCAAGATTCAGCGGGGGGCCAAGAGACCCAGTACTTC. Residues: CASSQDSAGGQETQYF.

The V gene is TRBV6-2 or TRBV6-3, the J gene TRBJ2-1; 11 bases align to TRBD2. Germline V gene sequence: CDR1 MNHEY, CDR2 SVGEGT. This CDR3 spans 15 amino acids. Unmatched junction bases numbered 2, after V lost 0 bases and J lost 7 bases. CDR3 in DNA: TGTGCCAGCAGTTACTCTCTAGCGGGAGGAAATGAGCAGTTCTTC. Translation: CASSYSLAGGNEQFF.

This chain links TRBV2 with TRBJ2-7, with D perhaps TRBD1 (6 bases). V was pared by 8 bases and J by 3 bases, with 17 bases between. CDR3 length: 14 amino acids. Germline CDR1 and CDR2: SNHLY and FYNNEI. DNA of the CDR3: TGTGCCAGCGGACAAACAGGGATAGACTACGAGCAGTACTTC. It is translated as CASGQTGIDYEQYF.

The chain uses TRBV14 and TRBJ2-3; D perhaps matches TRBD2 (5 bases). CDR3 length equals 17 residues. The V end lost 1 base, the J end lost 3 bases, and 17 bases lay between the germline ends. Per germline, CDR1 SGHDN and CDR2 FVKESK. Here the CDR3 DNA reads TGTGCCAGCAGCCAAGTTCTCCTAACTCCGGGGACAGATACGCAGTATTTT. Protein: CASSQVLLTPGTDTQYF.

The J gene is TRBJ2-1, the V gene TRBV29-1, with TRBD2 matching 7 bases. CDR3 size: 14 residues. Germline CDR1 reads SQVTM; CDR2 reads ANQGSEA. V lost 3 bases and J lost 3; bases outside the gene matches: 5. CDR3 loop: CSVDAGEGYNEQFF. For the CDR3, the DNA is TGCAGCGTTGATGCTGGGGAGGGCTACAATGAGCAGTTCTTC.

The chain recombines TRBV5-4 with TRBJ2-3, with 11 bases aligning to TRBD2. V was pared by 0 bases and J by 1 base, with 4 bases of the junction left unmatched. CDR1 and CDR2 (germline): SGHNT, YYREEE (reference sequence). The CDR3 consists of 17 residues. CDR3 nucleotides: TGTGCCAGCAGCTTGGTGCTAGCGGGGGGCGGCACAGATACGCAGTATTTT. Translating gives CASSLVLAGGGTDTQYF.

This clonotype has at least ten counts. This chain links TRBV12-3 or TRBV12-4 with TRBJ2-3, with D possibly matching TRBD2 (5 bases). CDR3 length: 13 residues. Trimming left V 2 bases short and J 8 bases short, with 11 bases between. CDR3 sequence: CASSLHKEVTQYF. The CDR3 DNA sequence: TGTGCCAGCAGTTTACACAAGGAGGTTACGCAGTATTTT.

This chain uses TRBV18 with TRBJ2-5; perhaps TRBD2 as D (6 bases). Trimming took off 5 bases at V and 3 bases at J, with 16 bases between the two ends. This CDR3 comprises 15 residues. Germline V gene lookup returns CDR1 KGHSH and CDR2 LQKENI. CDR3 amino acids: CASSFSPGEKETQYF. The CDR3 region has the DNA TGTGCCAGCTCATTTTCACCGGGAGAAAAAGAGACCCAGTACTTC. The full variable domain, rest sourced from reference TRBV18 and TRBJ2-5, is NAGVMQNPRHLVRRRGQEARLRCSPMKGHSHVYWYRQLPEEGLKFMVYLQKENIIDESGMPKERFSAEFPKEGPSILRIQQVVRGDSAAYFCASSFSPGEKETQYFGPGTRLLVL.

The chain combines TRBV7-2 with TRBJ2-5; unclear D gene. The CDR3 is 16 residues long. The V end lost 1 base, the J end lost 4 bases, and 16 bases lay between the germline ends. Germline lookup yields CDR1 SGHTA and CDR2 FQGNSA. This CDR3 is CASSLGVTISGETQYF. Here the CDR3 DNA reads TGTGCCAGCAGCTTAGGGGTGACGATCTCGGGAGAGACCCAGTACTTC. Full variable domain (remainder filled in from reference TRBV7-2 and TRBJ2-5): GAGVSQSPSNKVTEKGKDVELRCDPISGHTALYWYRQSLGQGLEFLIYFQGNSAPDKSGLPSDRFSAERTGGSVSTLTIQRTQQEDSAVYLCASSLGVTISGETQYFGPGTRLLVL.

Comments on this clonotype: At one end, the junction sequence differs from germline, possibly due to a read error. The CDR3 region is CASMGGMNAEAFF. Here the CDR3 DNA reads TGTGCCAGCATGGGGGGAATGAACGCTGAAGCTTTCTTT. The rearrangement links TRBV27 to TRBJ1-1; possibly TRBD1 for D (5 bases). This CDR3 comprises 13 residues. Germline lookup yields CDR1 MNHEY and CDR2 SMNVEV (reference sequence).

The gene calls are TRBV12-5 and TRBJ2-3; 12 nucleotides line up with TRBD2. Unmatched junction bases numbered 8, after V lost 1 base and J lost 3 bases. CDR1 is LGHNT and CDR2 is FRNRAP in the germline V gene. The CDR3 extends over 18 amino acids. The CDR3 nucleotides are TGTGCTAGTGGTTTGGCGACTACTAGCGGGGGGATTACAGATACGCAGTATTTT. This encodes CASGLATTSGGITDTQYF.

The CDR3: CASSPNTRTQYF. The CDR3 DNA is TGTGCCAGCAGTCCCAACACCCGAACGCAGTATTTT. The chain links TRBV28 to TRBJ2-3; D is unclear. The CDR3 runs 12 residues. Germline V gene lookup returns CDR1 MDHEN and CDR2 SYDVKM. Trimming cost V 5 bases and J 9 bases, with 12 bases left between them.

This clonotype has only a few counts. The V and J genes are TRBV6-2 or TRBV6-3 and TRBJ2-1, with TRBD1 identical over 9 bases. Trimming cost V 7 bases and J 3 bases; bases outside gene matches: 7. Germline CDR1 is MNHEY and CDR2 is SVGEGT. The CDR3 has 15 residues. CDR3 in DNA: TGTGCCAGCAAGCGACGGGACAGGGTCTACAATGAGCAGTTCTTC. This codes for CASKRRDRVYNEQFF.

This clonotype occurred a few times. CDR3 loop: CASTTVTGVLEQYF. The CDR3 DNA follows: TGTGCCAGCACCACTGTGACAGGGGTCCTCGAGCAGTACTTC. This sequence joins TRBV6-2 or TRBV6-3 and TRBJ2-4, with 8 bases fitting TRBD1. The J call may be wrong; the DNA end is better matched by TRBJ2-7. The CDR3 has 14 amino acids. Germline-derived CDR1 and CDR2 are MNHEY and SVGEGT.

This chain links TRBV9 with TRBJ2-1; D remains ambiguous. V was trimmed by 5 bases and J by 8 bases, leaving 14 bases between them. Germline CDR1 and CDR2: SGDLS and YYNGEE. The CDR3 is 13 residues long. Here the CDR3 DNA reads TGTGCCAGCAGGTCCCCCGGTGGCGATGAGCAGTTCTTC. Residues: CASRSPGGDEQFF.

This clonotype was detected many times. The chain carries TRBV4-1 and TRBJ1-4, with 7 nucleotides matching TRBD1. Trimming cost V 0 bases and J 10 bases; bases outside gene matches: 8. This CDR3 contains 15 residues. Germline lookup yields CDR1 MGHRA and CDR2 YSYEKL. This CDR3 is CASSQEGHPGGKLFF. In DNA, the CDR3 is TGCGCCAGCAGCCAAGAGGGGCACCCAGGGGGAAAACTGTTTTTT.

The chain employs TRBV5-1 and TRBJ1-4; D uncertain. The V gene's germline CDR1 is SGHRS and CDR2 YFSETQ. The CDR3 loop spans 14 amino acids. Between the trimmed V and J ends, which lost 1 base and 8 bases, there was a span of 12 bases. CDR3 coding DNA: TGCGCCAGCAGCTTGACTCCGGAGAGGGAAAAACTGTTTTTT. Encoded protein: CASSLTPEREKLFF. Full variable domain (rest looked up from reference TRBV5-1 and TRBJ1-4): KAGVTQTPRYLIKTRGQQVTLSCSPISGHRSVSWYQQTPGQGLQFLFEYFSETQRNKGNFPGRFSGRQFSNSRSEMNVSTLELGDSALYLCASSLTPEREKLFFGSGTQLSVL.

V and J are TRBV25-1 and TRBJ2-7, with TRBD2 matching over 9 bases. Germline loops: CDR1 MGHDK, CDR2 SYGVNS. Trimming removed 4 bases from V and 3 bases from J; junction bases left unmatched: 22. The CDR3 sequence is 20 residues long. The CDR3 DNA follows: TGTGCCAGCAGTGGAGAAAGGGGGACTGGGACTAGCAGACCCTACTACGAGCAGTACTTC. Amino acid sequence: CASSGERGTGTSRPYYEQYF.

This rearrangement joins TRBV20-1 to TRBJ2-3, with 9 nucleotides matching TRBD2. The trim removed 6 bases at V and 5 bases at J, leaving 9 bases unmatched. CDR3 length equals 14 residues. Germline V lookup: CDR1 DFQATT, CDR2 SNEGSKA (reference sequence). The CDR3 coding sequence is TGCAGTGCCCCGACTAGCGGCTTTGGAGATACGCAGTATTTT. It codes for CSAPTSGFGDTQYF.

The chain is built from TRBV28 and TRBJ1-2; D not certain. V lost 7 bases and J 6 bases, leaving 21 bases between the germline ends. Germline CDR1 MDHEN, CDR2 SYDVKM. CDR3 length: 15 amino acids. The CDR3: CASTSQEAAPHGYTF. CDR3 nucleotide sequence: TGTGCCAGCACCAGCCAGGAGGCCGCCCCCCATGGCTACACCTTC.

This chain connects TRBV29-1 to TRBJ1-2, with D perhaps TRBD1 (5 bases). Germline CDR1 and CDR2: SQVTM and ANQGSEA. The CDR3 consists of 12 residues. V was trimmed by 0 bases and J by 7 bases, leaving 9 bases between them. The CDR3 loop reads CSVEDWGTGYTF. The CDR3 bases are TGCAGCGTTGAAGATTGGGGGACTGGCTACACCTTC. Full variable domain (outside the CDR3, taken from reference TRBV29-1 and TRBJ1-2): SAVISQKPSRDICQRGTSLTIQCQVDSQVTMMFWYRQQPGQSLTLIATANQGSEATYESGFVIDKFPISRPNLTFSTLTVSNMSPEDSSIYLCSVEDWGTGYTFGSGTRLTVV.

The J gene is TRBJ2-1, the V gene TRBV5-6; 8 bases agree with TRBD2. The CDR3 sequence is 17 residues long. Unmatched junction bases numbered 6, after V lost 0 bases and J lost 1 base. CDR1 is SGHDT, CDR2 YYEEEE, per germline. The CDR3 nucleotides read TGTGCCAGCAGCTTGGGCCGGGGACTAGGATCCTACAATGAGCAGTTCTTC. It encodes CASSLGRGLGSYNEQFF.

This chain joins TRBV20-1 and TRBJ2-7, with unresolved D. The CDR3 is 13 residues long. The V gene's germline CDR1 is DFQATT and CDR2 SNEGSKA (reference sequence). Trimming shortened V by 2 bases and J by 0 bases, and 8 bases separated the two germline ends. CDR3 coding DNA: TGCAGTGCTAGAAGACGTTCCTCCTACGAGCAGTACTTC. Translating gives CSARRRSSYEQYF.

This clonotype was recorded at least ten times. The rearrangement joins TRBV5-5 to TRBJ2-5, with a tentative D call TRBD2 (5 bases). The V and J ends lost 1 base and 2 bases respectively, with 12 bases between them. Germline V gene lookup returns CDR1 SGHKS and CDR2 YYEKEE (reference sequence). The CDR3 loop spans 15 amino acids. CDR3 in amino acids: CASSLTGLAQETQYF. As DNA, the CDR3 is TGTGCCAGCAGCTTGACCGGACTCGCTCAAGAGACCCAGTACTTC.

Comment on this clonotype: Compared with germline, one end of the junction differs, possibly owing to a read error. The chain couples TRBV11-2 to TRBJ2-3, with 11 bases identical to TRBD2. The germline V gene encodes CDR1 SGHAT and CDR2 FQNNGV. CDR3 length: 15 residues. The CDR3 DNA reads TGTGCCAGCAGCCGGGGGACTAGCGGTACAGATATGCAGTATTTT. Residues: CASSRGTSGTDMQYF.

This clonotype was picked up a small number of times. The junction departs from germline at one end; a sequencing error may be responsible. The chain couples TRBV6-1 to TRBJ2-1; no clear D. The length of the CDR3 is 12 residues. Germline CDR1 and CDR2: MNHNS and SASEGT. The chain's CDR3 is CASSEGWNEQFF. In DNA, the CDR3 is TGTGCCAGCAGCGAAGGTTGGAATGAGCAGTTCTTC.

This clonotype was found a few times. The chain employs TRBV6-2 or TRBV6-3 and TRBJ2-3; 8 positions match TRBD2. The CDR3 totals 14 residues. Germline V gene lookup returns CDR1 MNHEY and CDR2 SVGEGT. Unmatched junction bases numbered 3, after V lost 5 bases and J lost 2 bases. CDR3 loop: CASSNSGATDTQYF. The CDR3 nucleotides read TGTGCCAGCAGTAATAGCGGGGCCACAGATACGCAGTATTTT.

In its sample, this clonotype was seen a few times. The rearrangement joins TRBV9 to TRBJ2-3; 7 bases line up with TRBD1. This CDR3 is 14 amino acids long. The ends lost 0 bases at V and 5 bases at J; junction bases unmatched: 3. Germline values: CDR1 SGDLS, CDR2 YYNGEE. CDR3 loop: CASSVGQGGDTQYF. DNA of the CDR3: TGTGCCAGCAGCGTAGGACAGGGTGGAGATACGCAGTATTTT.

In DNA form, the CDR3 reads TGTGCCAGCAGTTTATCTAATCTCGGACAGTACTACGAGCAGTACTTC. It specifies CASSLSNLGQYYEQYF. The chain is built from TRBV27 and TRBJ2-7; D is perhaps TRBD1 (6 bases). Trimming removed 0 bases at V and 3 bases at J, with 15 bases between. This CDR3 is built from 16 residues. The germline CDR1 and CDR2 sequences are MNHEY and SMNVEV (reference sequence).